This T cell receptor (beta chain) was sequenced in a study of blood T cells in healthy people across ages. Through a sample-barcoded 5' primer and a J-beta primer mix, a second PCR was run for roughly 7 to 12 cycles. TCRdb reanalysed the 5' RACE reads using MiXCR and keeps one entry per CDR3 protein. The sample lists 800,000 or so distinct CDR3 sequences, more than 35% seen once, with 15% to 20% in the top ten. Germline values: CDR1 SGHAT, CDR2 FQNNGV. The CDR3 has 13 residues. The source material was blood. The chain uses TRBV11-2 and TRBJ2-4, with unresolved D. The end of the DNA aligns better with TRBJ2-7, so the J call may be wrong. The receptor's source is a man older than 75 in good health. CDR3 in amino acids: CASSLVRVGEQYF. The CDR3 DNA follows: TGTGCCAGCAGCTTGGTCCGGGTGGGCGAGCAGTACTTC.